Shown below are 30 T cell receptor beta chains from a single sample sequenced in a study of shared clonotypes between healthy human individuals (dated by TCRdb to about 2020). To prepare the library, the immunoSEQ multiplex PCR assay was applied. TCRdb re-hosts the immuneACCESS table, in-frame sequences only. Its copies lack some clones; in the studies checked, an unresolved V gene accounts for under half of them, and the cause for the rest is not known. Within this sample are under 2,500,000 clones, with under 97% of them counted one time only. Jointly, the top ten make up roughly 0.13% of the sample. The sequencing input was naive CD4+ T cells sorted from blood. The cell subset or site label corresponds to: CD45RA+ positively selected. The receptors stem from a man between 18 and 29 years old in good health.

The gene calls are TRBV11-2 and TRBJ1-4; a weak D match, TRBD1 (6 bases). V lost 1 base and J 10 bases, leaving 16 bases between the germline ends. The CDR3 totals 15 residues. Germline V gives CDR1 SGHAT, CDR2 FQNNGV. For the CDR3, the DNA is TGTGCCAGCAGCTTAGCGGCAGGGGAGGCCGGAAAACTGTTTTTT. Translation: CASSLAAGEAGKLFF.

The J gene is TRBJ2-7, the V gene TRBV9, with TRBD1 matching 9 bases. The CDR3 consists of 15 residues. Germline V gene sequence: CDR1 SGDLS, CDR2 YYNGEE. V was clipped by 0 bases and J by 3 bases; unmatched bases: 4. CDR3 sequence: CASSVAGTGIYEQYF. In DNA form, the CDR3 reads TGTGCCAGCAGCGTAGCCGGGACAGGGATCTACGAGCAGTACTTC.

This chain uses TRBV5-1 with TRBJ2-7; D is ambiguous. This CDR3 has 15 residues. The germline CDR1 and CDR2 sequences are SGHRS and YFSETQ. Trimming left V 1 base short and J 2 bases short, with 13 bases between. CDR3: CASSLSGESTYEQYF. The CDR3 nucleotides are TGCGCCAGCAGCTTGTCGGGCGAAAGTACCTACGAGCAGTACTTC.

This chain joins TRBV25-1 and TRBJ1-6, with 7 bases lining up with TRBD1. Germline V gene data show CDR1 as MGHDK and CDR2 as SYGVNS. The V and J ends lost 5 bases and 7 bases, in that order; junction bases with no gene match: 8. This CDR3 region has 15 residues. CDR3 sequence reads: CASSLSGQTNSPLHF. CDR3 bases: TGTGCCAGCAGTCTTTCGGGACAGACCAATTCACCCCTCCACTTT.

This rearrangement joins TRBV5-4 to TRBJ2-7; D assignment may be TRBD1 or TRBD2 (5 bases each). In germline, CDR1 is SGHNT, CDR2 YYREEE (reference sequence). This CDR3 has 16 amino acids. Trimming left V 1 base short and J 2 bases short, with 16 bases between. The CDR3 DNA reads as TGTGCCAGCAGCTTGCCCGGGACCTTAATTCCCTACGAGCAGTACTTC. It translates to CASSLPGTLIPYEQYF.

The V gene is TRBV11-3, the J gene TRBJ2-2; D is undetermined. CDR3 length: 15 amino acids. Germline assignment: CDR1 SGHNT and CDR2 YENEEA. V was pared by 5 bases and J by 1 base, with 11 bases between. CDR3 sequence reads: CASSPRALNTGELFF. CDR3 nucleotide sequence: TGTGCCAGCAGCCCCCGGGCCCTGAACACCGGGGAGCTGTTTTTT.

With respect to this clone: Other DNA sequences in this specimen translate into the identical CDR3. V gene TRBV5-1 combines with J gene TRBJ2-2; D is uncertain. Between the trimmed V and J ends, which lost 3 bases and 2 bases, there was a span of 5 bases. Germline assignment: CDR1 SGHRS and CDR2 YFSETQ. The length of the CDR3 is 13 residues. CDR3 residues: CASSYTNTGELFF. DNA of the CDR3: TGCGCCAGCAGCTACACAAACACCGGGGAGCTGTTTTTT.

The chain couples TRBV7-2 to TRBJ1-5, with no clear D. Germline V lookup: CDR1 SGHTA, CDR2 FQGNSA. V shed 6 bases and J shed 7 bases, with 16 bases lying between them. CDR3 length equals 14 residues. CDR3 coding DNA: TGTGCCAGCAGAGACCCCGGCGAGCGGCAGCCCCAGCATTTT. Residues: CASRDPGERQPQHF.

V is TRBV5-6 and J is TRBJ2-5, with D maybe TRBD1 (6 bases). The length of the CDR3 is 14 residues. Germline V gene data show CDR1 as SGHDT and CDR2 as YYEEEE. The V and J ends lost 2 bases and 5 bases respectively, with 13 bases between them. CDR3 bases: TGTGCCAGCAGCTTAAAGGGGGAAGGGGAGACCCAGTACTTC. Residues: CASSLKGEGETQYF. Full variable domain (missing parts from reference TRBV5-6 and TRBJ2-5): DAGVTQSPTHLIKTRGQQVTLRCSPKSGHDTVSWYQQALGQGPQFIFQYYEEEERQRGNFPDRFSGHQFPNYSSELNVNALLLGDSALYLCASSLKGEGETQYFGPGTRLLVL.

This chain uses TRBV5-1 with TRBJ1-1; no clear D gene. Germline loops: CDR1 SGHRS, CDR2 YFSETQ. CDR3 length: 14 residues. Trimming removed 5 bases at V and 2 bases at J, with 13 bases between. The CDR3 protein is CASRPGPSNTEAFF. As DNA, the CDR3 is TGCGCCAGCAGACCGGGCCCTAGCAACACTGAAGCTTTCTTT.

The V call is TRBV4-1, the J call TRBJ1-6, with unresolved D. Trimming stripped 0 bases from V and 0 bases from J, with 6 bases between. The CDR3 totals 16 residues. Germline loops: CDR1 MGHRA, CDR2 YSYEKL. This CDR3 reads CASSQDGSSYNSPLHF. CDR3 nucleotide sequence: TGCGCCAGCAGCCAAGACGGGAGCTCCTATAATTCACCCCTCCACTTT.

The V gene is TRBV6-5, the J gene TRBJ2-5; TRBD2 aligns across 7 bases. Trimming took 8 bases from V and 1 from J; bases not matched to a gene: 10. The CDR3 runs 15 residues. Germline assignment: CDR1 MNHEY and CDR2 SVGAGI. The chain's CDR3 is CASRRGTKTQETQYF. The CDR3, as DNA: TGTGCCAGCCGTCGAGGGACTAAGACCCAAGAGACCCAGTACTTC.

The chain uses TRBV2 and TRBJ2-2; 7 nucleotides align to TRBD1. This CDR3 is built from 14 residues. J was trimmed by 7 bases and V by 4 bases; bases with no gene match: 6. CDR1 and CDR2 from the germline V gene are SNHLY and FYNNEI. The CDR3 DNA reads as TGTGCCAGCAGTGCTAGACAGGGTGGCGGGGAGCTGTTTTTT. Its translation: CASSARQGGGELFF.

The chain carries TRBV6-1 and TRBJ2-5; 8 bases map to TRBD2. The V segment lost 3 bases and the J segment 5 bases; nucleotides outside the gene matches: 5. The CDR3 loop spans 14 amino acids. CDR1 and CDR2 from the germline V gene are MNHNS and SASEGT. Written as DNA, the CDR3 is TGTGCCAGCAGTGAGAGCGGGAGTGTGGAGACCCAGTACTTC. It codes for CASSESGSVETQYF.

This clone was found once. The chain joins TRBV7-9 to TRBJ1-2; D is undetermined. V was shortened by 1 base and J by 6 bases, with 12 bases between the two germline ends. Germline CDR1 and CDR2: SEHNR and FQNEAQ (reference sequence). CDR3 length: 14 amino acids. This CDR3 reads CASSLGGVNHGYTF. Written as DNA, the CDR3 is TGTGCCAGCAGCTTAGGTGGCGTAAACCATGGCTACACCTTC.

The genes are TRBV19 and TRBJ2-2, with a possible D match to TRBD1 (6 bases). This CDR3 has 18 amino acids. Looked up from germline, CDR1 is LNHDA and CDR2 is SQIVND (reference sequence). The V end lost 3 bases, the J end lost 2 bases, and 19 bases lay between the germline ends. CDR3 sequence (DNA): TGTGCCAGTAGTATGGAGTGGGGCAGGGGAACTAACACCGGGGAGCTGTTTTTT. It encodes CASSMEWGRGTNTGELFF.

The chain uses TRBV6-1 and TRBJ1-1, with 12 bases matching TRBD1. The CDR3 sequence is 14 residues long. Germline CDR1 and CDR2: MNHNS and SASEGT. V was pared by 6 bases and J by 6 bases, with 5 bases of the junction left unmatched. The CDR3 DNA is TGTGCCAGCAGGGGACAGGGGGCTCTGGCTGAAGCTTTCTTT. Its protein is CASRGQGALAEAFF.

This chain joins TRBV4-3 and TRBJ1-6; D not resolved. V was pared by 0 bases and J by 9 bases, with 6 bases between. Looked up from germline, CDR1 is LGHNA and CDR2 is YSLEER. The CDR3 has 13 amino acids. The CDR3 here is CASSQERSSPLHF. Written as DNA, the CDR3 is TGCGCCAGCAGCCAAGAAAGGAGTTCACCCCTCCACTTT.

The chain carries TRBV7-2 and TRBJ1-4, with D possibly being TRBD1 (5 bases). Germline V gene sequence: CDR1 SGHTA, CDR2 FQGNSA. V was cut by 1 base and J by 8 bases, with 17 bases left in between. The CDR3 totals 16 residues. For the CDR3, the DNA is TGTGCCAGCAGCTTAGGCCCCGAGGTCTCAGGGGAAAAACTGTTTTTT. As protein: CASSLGPEVSGEKLFF. Variable domain in full (rest from reference TRBV7-2 and TRBJ1-4): GAGVSQSPSNKVTEKGKDVELRCDPISGHTALYWYRQSLGQGLEFLIYFQGNSAPDKSGLPSDRFSAERTGGSVSTLTIQRTQQEDSAVYLCASSLGPEVSGEKLFFGSGTQLSVL.

The rearrangement links TRBV6-1 to TRBJ1-2; D remains unclear. Per germline, CDR1 MNHNS and CDR2 SASEGT. The CDR3 spans 12 residues. V lost 3 bases and J 5 bases, leaving 7 bases between the germline ends. The CDR3, as DNA: TGTGCCAGCAGTGAGCGTGAGTATGGCTACACCTTC. Its translation is CASSEREYGYTF.

The chain is built from TRBV11-2 and TRBJ1-6; no clear D. Deletions cut 0 bases from V and 9 bases from J, with 9 bases between. CDR3 length: 14 amino acids. Germline CDR1 is SGHAT and CDR2 is FQNNGV. CDR3 coding DNA: TGTGCCAGCAGCTTAGAAGGGCAGAGTTCACCCCTCCACTTT. It specifies CASSLEGQSSPLHF.

This clone was recorded once. In nucleotides, the CDR3 is TGTGCCAGCAGTCAAATCAGGGGAAGATATGGCTACACCTTC. It translates to CASSQIRGRYGYTF. This sequence joins TRBV28 and TRBJ1-2; D may be TRBD1 (6 bases). The ends were cut back, 5 bases at V and 5 bases at J, with 15 bases in the middle. The CDR3 sequence is 14 residues long. Germline CDR1 MDHEN, CDR2 SYDVKM.

Only one count was recorded for this clone. The V call is TRBV25-1, the J call TRBJ2-3; D is perhaps TRBD1 (6 bases). This CDR3 spans 15 amino acids. V was cut by 5 bases and J by 0 bases, with 12 bases left in between. The germline gives CDR1 MGHDK, CDR2 SYGVNS. CDR3 in amino acids: CASSTGQTSTDTQYF. The CDR3 DNA reads as TGTGCCAGCAGTACAGGACAGACTAGCACAGATACGCAGTATTTT.

This chain links TRBV5-6 with TRBJ1-3, with a tentative D call TRBD1 (5 bases). Germline V gives CDR1 SGHDT, CDR2 YYEEEE. The CDR3 contains 14 residues. Trimming shortened V by 6 bases and J by 4 bases, and 14 bases separated the two germline ends. The CDR3 is CASNTKGAGNTIYF. The CDR3 bases are TGTGCCAGCAACACAAAAGGGGCAGGAAACACCATATATTTT. The full variable domain, its missing parts supplied by reference TRBV5-6 and TRBJ1-3, is DAGVTQSPTHLIKTRGQQVTLRCSPKSGHDTVSWYQQALGQGPQFIFQYYEEEERQRGNFPDRFSGHQFPNYSSELNVNALLLGDSALYLCASNTKGAGNTIYFGEGSWLTVV.

The CDR3 coding sequence is TGTGCCAGCAGCAAAGTTGAAGGGATCCTTTACGAGCAGTACTTC. Amino acids: CASSKVEGILYEQYF. This chain joins TRBV21-1 and TRBJ2-7. TRBV21-1 is a pseudogene locus. This CDR3 region has 15 residues.

The chain combines TRBV30 with TRBJ2-1; 8 nucleotides align to TRBD2. The J segment lost 4 bases and the V segment lost 4 bases, leaving 9 bases of the junction unmatched. The CDR3 runs 15 residues. Germline V CDR1 and CDR2: GTSNPN, SVGIG (reference sequence). DNA of the CDR3: TGTGCCTGGACACCCGGACTAGCCCGTTACAATGAGCAGTTCTTC. It is translated as CAWTPGLARYNEQFF.

CDR3 in amino acids: CAWSAGQSAGNTIYF. The DNA for the CDR3 is TGTGCCTGGAGTGCAGGACAGTCGGCTGGAAACACCATATATTTT. The V call is TRBV30, the J call TRBJ1-3; weak D call: TRBD1 (6 bases). This CDR3 has 15 amino acids. The V gene's germline CDR1 is GTSNPN and CDR2 SVGIG (reference sequence). The ends were cut back, 1 base at V and 2 bases at J, with 12 bases in the middle.

On this clone itself: The sample carries other DNA sequences with the same CDR3. The genes are TRBV5-4 and TRBJ1-6; D gene uncertain. Trimming took 0 bases from V and 4 from J, leaving 5 bases between them. Germline lookup yields CDR1 SGHNT and CDR2 YYREEE (reference sequence). The CDR3 extends over 14 amino acids. The CDR3 protein is CASSLGGYNSPLHF. As DNA, the CDR3 is TGTGCCAGCAGCTTGGGAGGTTATAATTCACCCCTCCACTTT.

The chain has TRBV19 and TRBJ1-6, with 7 bases lining up with TRBD1. Trimming at V came to 6 bases and at J to 4 bases, leaving 6 bases not matched to a gene. Germline V gives CDR1 LNHDA, CDR2 SQIVND (reference sequence). This CDR3 has 15 residues. This CDR3 reads CASRDGQEYNSPLHF. The CDR3, as DNA: TGTGCCAGTAGGGATGGACAGGAATATAATTCACCCCTCCACTTT.

The genes are TRBV27 and TRBJ2-7, with a possible D match to TRBD1 (5 bases). Germline CDR1 reads MNHEY; CDR2 reads SMNVEV (reference sequence). The CDR3 has 15 residues. V was clipped by 4 bases and J by 2 bases, with 15 bases between them. CDR3 region: CASSSLDRTTYEQYF. The CDR3 coding sequence is TGTGCCAGCAGTTCCCTAGACAGAACGACCTACGAGCAGTACTTC.